The present TCR beta chain was sequenced within a study of identifying expanded T cells in peripheral blood. Clones were read by immunoSEQ multiplex PCR, and TCRdb kept only the in-frame ones, dropping some. Here the sample spans about 54,000 clones, about 92% being singletons. The CDR3 consists of 14 residues. Germline V lookup: CDR1 SGHNT, CDR2 YENEEA. Unmatched junction bases numbered 4, after V lost 4 bases and J lost 2 bases. Sequenced material: blood. The clonotype comes from a person between 18 and 75 years old in good health. This rearrangement joins TRBV11-3 to TRBJ2-5; the match to TRBD1 covers 7 bases. CDR3 sequence reads: CASSSGTEQETQYF. The CDR3 nucleotides are TGTGCCAGCAGCTCCGGGACAGAACAAGAGACCCAGTACTTC.